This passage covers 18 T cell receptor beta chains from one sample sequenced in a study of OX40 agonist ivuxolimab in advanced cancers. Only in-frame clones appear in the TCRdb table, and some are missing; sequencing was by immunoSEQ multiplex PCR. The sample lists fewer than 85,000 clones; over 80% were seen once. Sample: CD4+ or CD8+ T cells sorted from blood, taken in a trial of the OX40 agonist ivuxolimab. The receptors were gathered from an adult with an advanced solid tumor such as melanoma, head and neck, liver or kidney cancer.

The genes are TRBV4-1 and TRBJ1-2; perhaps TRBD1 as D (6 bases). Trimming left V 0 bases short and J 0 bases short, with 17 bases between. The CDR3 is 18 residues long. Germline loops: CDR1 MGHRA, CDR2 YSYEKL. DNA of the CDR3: TGCGCCAGCAGCCAAGAGAAGGCAGGGGAAGGAGCTAACTATGGCTACACCTTC. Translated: CASSQEKAGEGANYGYTF.

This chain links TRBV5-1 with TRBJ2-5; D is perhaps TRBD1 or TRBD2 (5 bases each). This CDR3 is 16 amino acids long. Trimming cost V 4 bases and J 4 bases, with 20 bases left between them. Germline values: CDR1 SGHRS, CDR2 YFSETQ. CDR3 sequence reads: CASSVIGTRGGETQYF. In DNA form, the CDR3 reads TGCGCCAGCAGCGTCATCGGGACGAGGGGTGGAGAGACCCAGTACTTC.

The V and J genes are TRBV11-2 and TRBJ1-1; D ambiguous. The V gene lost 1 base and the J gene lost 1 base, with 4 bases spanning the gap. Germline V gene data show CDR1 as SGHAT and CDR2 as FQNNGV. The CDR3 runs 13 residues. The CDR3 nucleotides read TGTGCCAGCAGCTTAGTTGGGAACACTGAAGCTTTCTTT. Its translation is CASSLVGNTEAFF.

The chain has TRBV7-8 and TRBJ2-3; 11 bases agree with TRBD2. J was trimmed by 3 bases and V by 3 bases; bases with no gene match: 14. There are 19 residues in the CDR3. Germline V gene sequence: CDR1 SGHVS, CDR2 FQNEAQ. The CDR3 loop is CASSFYAFSGRAITDTQYF. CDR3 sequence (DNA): TGTGCCAGCAGCTTTTATGCGTTTAGCGGGAGGGCCATTACAGATACGCAGTATTTT.

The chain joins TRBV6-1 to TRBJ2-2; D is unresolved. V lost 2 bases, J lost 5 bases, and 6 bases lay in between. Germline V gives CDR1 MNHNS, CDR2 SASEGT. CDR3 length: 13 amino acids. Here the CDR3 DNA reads TGTGCCAGCAGTGAACAACAGACCGGGGAGCTGTTTTTT. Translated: CASSEQQTGELFF.

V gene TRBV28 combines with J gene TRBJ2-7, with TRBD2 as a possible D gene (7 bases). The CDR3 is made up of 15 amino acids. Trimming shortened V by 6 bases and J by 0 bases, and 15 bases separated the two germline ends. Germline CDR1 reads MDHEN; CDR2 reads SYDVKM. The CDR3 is CASREGGMSSYEQYF. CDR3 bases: TGTGCCAGCAGGGAGGGGGGGATGAGCTCCTACGAGCAGTACTTC.

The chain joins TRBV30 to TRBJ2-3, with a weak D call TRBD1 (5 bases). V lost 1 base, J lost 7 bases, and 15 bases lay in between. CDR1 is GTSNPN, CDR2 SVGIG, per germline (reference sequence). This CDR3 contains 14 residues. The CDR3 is CAWSATGRFNTQYF. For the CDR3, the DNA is TGTGCCTGGAGTGCTACAGGAAGATTCAATACGCAGTATTTT.

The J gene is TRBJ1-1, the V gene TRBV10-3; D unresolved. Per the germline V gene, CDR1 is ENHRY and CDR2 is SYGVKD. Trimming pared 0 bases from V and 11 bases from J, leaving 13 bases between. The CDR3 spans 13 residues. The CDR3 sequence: CAISESFQRWAFF. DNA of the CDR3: TGTGCCATCAGTGAGTCCTTCCAAAGATGGGCTTTCTTT.

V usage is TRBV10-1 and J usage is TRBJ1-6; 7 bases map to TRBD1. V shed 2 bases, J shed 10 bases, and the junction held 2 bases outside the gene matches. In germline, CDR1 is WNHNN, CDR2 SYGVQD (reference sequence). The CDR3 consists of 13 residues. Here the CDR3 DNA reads TGCGCCAGCAGTGAGACGGGACAGTCACCCCTCCACTTT. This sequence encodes CASSETGQSPLHF.

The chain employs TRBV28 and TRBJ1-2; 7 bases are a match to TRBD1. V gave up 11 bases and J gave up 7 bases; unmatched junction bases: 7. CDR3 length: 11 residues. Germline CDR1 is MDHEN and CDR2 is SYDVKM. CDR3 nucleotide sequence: TGTGCCTTGGGGACAGTAGGTGGCTACACCTTC. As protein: CALGTVGGYTF.

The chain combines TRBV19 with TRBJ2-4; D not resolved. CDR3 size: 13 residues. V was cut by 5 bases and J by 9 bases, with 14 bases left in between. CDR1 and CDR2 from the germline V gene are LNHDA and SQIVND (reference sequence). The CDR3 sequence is CASSPDPYSIQYF. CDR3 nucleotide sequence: TGTGCCAGTAGTCCCGACCCCTACAGCATTCAGTACTTC.

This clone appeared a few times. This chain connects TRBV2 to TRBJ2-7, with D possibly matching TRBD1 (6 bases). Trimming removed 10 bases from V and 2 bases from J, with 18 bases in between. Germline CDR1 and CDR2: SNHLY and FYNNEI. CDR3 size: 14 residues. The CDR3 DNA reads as TGTGCCATCCGCCAAGGGGGTCCCACCTACGAGCAGTACTTC. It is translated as CAIRQGGPTYEQYF.

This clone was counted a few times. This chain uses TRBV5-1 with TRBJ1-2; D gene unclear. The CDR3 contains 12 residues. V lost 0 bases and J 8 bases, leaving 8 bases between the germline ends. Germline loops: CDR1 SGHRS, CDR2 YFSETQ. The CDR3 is CASSLESEGYTF. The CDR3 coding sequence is TGCGCCAGCAGCTTGGAATCGGAGGGCTACACCTTC.

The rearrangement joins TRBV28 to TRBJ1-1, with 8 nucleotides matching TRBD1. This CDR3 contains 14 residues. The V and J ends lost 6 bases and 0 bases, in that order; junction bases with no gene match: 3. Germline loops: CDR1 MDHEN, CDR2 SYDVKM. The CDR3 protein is CASRGQGMNTEAFF. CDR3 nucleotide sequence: TGTGCCAGCAGAGGACAGGGAATGAACACTGAAGCTTTCTTT.

CDR3 sequence (DNA): TGTGCCAGCAGTGTCGAGACAGGATCCGAGCAGTACTTC. Translation gives CASSVETGSEQYF. The chain uses TRBV2 and TRBJ2-7, with D possibly matching TRBD1 (6 bases). CDR3 size: 13 residues. The V and J ends lost 4 bases and 6 bases respectively, with 13 bases between them. Germline values: CDR1 SNHLY, CDR2 FYNNEI.

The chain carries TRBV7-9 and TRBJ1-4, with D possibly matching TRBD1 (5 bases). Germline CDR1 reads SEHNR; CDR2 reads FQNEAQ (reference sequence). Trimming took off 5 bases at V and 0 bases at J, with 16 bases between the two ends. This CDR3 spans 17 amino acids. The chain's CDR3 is CASSLGAGTATNEKLFF. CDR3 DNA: TGTGCCAGCAGCCTAGGGGCAGGAACCGCAACTAATGAAAAACTGTTTTTT.

CDR3 coding DNA: TGTGCCAGCAGTGAAGCTGGCAGGGTCGGGGTGAACACTGAAGCTTTCTTT. The encoded protein is CASSEAGRVGVNTEAFF. V usage is TRBV6-1 and J usage is TRBJ1-1; maybe TRBD1 (5 bases). V was shortened by 0 bases and J by 0 bases, with 14 bases between the two germline ends. The CDR3 consists of 17 residues. Germline values: CDR1 MNHNS, CDR2 SASEGT.

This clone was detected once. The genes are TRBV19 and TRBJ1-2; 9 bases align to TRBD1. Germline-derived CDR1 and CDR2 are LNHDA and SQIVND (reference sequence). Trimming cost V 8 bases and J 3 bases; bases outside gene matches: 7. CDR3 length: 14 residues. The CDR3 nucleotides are TGTGCCAGTCGGGGACAGGGTGATCACTATGGCTACACCTTC. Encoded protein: CASRGQGDHYGYTF. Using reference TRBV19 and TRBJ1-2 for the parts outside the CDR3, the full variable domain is DGGITQSPKYLFRKEGQNVTLSCEQNLNHDAMYWYRQDPGQGLRLIYYSQIVNDFQKGDIAEGYSVSREKKESFPLTVTSAQKNPTAFYLCASRGQGDHYGYTFGSGTRLTVV.